A single sample is the source of the 20 T cell receptor beta chains below, sequenced in a study of T-cell memory formation after mild COVID-19 (dated by TCRdb to the early 2020s). Libraries were built with 5' RACE. The data were produced on an Illumina NovaSeq 6000. In-frame beta chains were kept once TCRdb had trimmed the public reads at Q25 with fastp and called clones with MiXCR. Entries are consolidated by CDR3 protein sequence, retaining the most common genes and DNA. A total of roughly 100,000 distinct CDR3 sequences appear in this sample, approximately 16% of them only once. Around two fifths of the sample is taken by the ten largest. The sample taken for sequencing was PBMCs or a T cell subset sorted from them (not recorded which). The source is a man between 18 and 35 years old who had mild COVID-19 (a few samples of this study predate the infection). The sample titles of this study are shuffled in the database, so cell type and time point are left out; the donor was told from shared clones.

The chain combines TRBV7-6 with TRBJ2-3; 11 bases are a match to TRBD2. Germline V CDR1 and CDR2: SGHVS, FNYEAQ. The J segment lost 5 bases and the V segment lost 5 bases, leaving 9 bases of the junction unmatched. The CDR3 is made up of 16 amino acids. CDR3 nucleotide sequence: TGTGCCAGCAGCCCCATAGCGGGGGGGCCCCAAGATACGCAGTATTTT. Its protein product is CASSPIAGGPQDTQYF.

V gene TRBV6-5 combines with J gene TRBJ2-3; D gene unclear. V lost 4 bases and J lost 6, with 14 bases in between. Germline assignment: CDR1 MNHEY and CDR2 SVGAGI. This CDR3 comprises 14 residues. DNA for the CDR3: TGTGCCAGCAGTTTTTCCACGGCCATCGATACGCAGTATTTT. Its protein product is CASSFSTAIDTQYF.

The chain employs TRBV29-1 and TRBJ1-1, with D tentatively TRBD1 (5 bases). V was trimmed by 7 bases and J by 1 base, leaving 19 bases between them. Germline-derived CDR1 and CDR2 are SQVTM and ANQGSEA. The CDR3 runs 15 residues. The DNA for the CDR3 is TGCAGCGGCGTGGGAGGGGAAGTTTCGAACACTGAAGCTTTCTTT. This codes for CSGVGGEVSNTEAFF.

This clonotype appeared many times. The rearrangement links TRBV3-1 to TRBJ2-7; TRBD2 agrees at 8 bases. The length of the CDR3 is 13 residues. Trimming removed 6 bases from V and 3 bases from J; junction bases left unmatched: 4. Looked up from germline, CDR1 is LGHDT and CDR2 is YNNKEL (reference sequence). The CDR3 here is CASRGTSFYEQYF. The CDR3 DNA sequence: TGTGCCAGCAGAGGGACTAGTTTCTACGAGCAGTACTTC.

In its sample, this clonotype was seen many times. Written as DNA, the CDR3 is TGTGCCAGACGCATGACAGCTAACTATGGCTACACCTTC. This codes for CARRMTANYGYTF. The V gene is TRBV14, the J gene TRBJ1-2; TRBD1 might be the D (5 bases). This CDR3 has 13 amino acids. From germline, CDR1 is SGHDN and CDR2 FVKESK. Between the trimmed V and J ends, which lost 9 bases and 0 bases, there was a span of 11 bases. Together with reference TRBV14 and TRBJ1-2, the CDR3 gives the full variable domain: EAGVTQFPSHSVIEKGQTVTLRCDPISGHDNLYWYRRVMGKEIKFLLHFVKESKQDESGMPNNRFLAERTGGTYSTLKVQPAELEDSGVYFCARRMTANYGYTFGSGTRLTVV.

J is TRBJ2-7 and V is TRBV3-1; no definite D call. CDR3 length: 15 residues. V lost 0 bases to trimming and J lost 2 bases, with 11 bases between them. Germline V gene lookup returns CDR1 LGHDT and CDR2 YNNKEL (reference sequence). In DNA form, the CDR3 reads TGTGCCAGCAGCCAAGAGTGGATTGGGGCCTACGAGCAGTACTTC. This gives the protein CASSQEWIGAYEQYF.

This clonotype was seen a few times. The rearrangement uses TRBV12-3 or TRBV12-4 and TRBJ1-2; the match to TRBD1 covers 12 bases. V was clipped by 7 bases and J by 4 bases; unmatched bases: 13. The CDR3 contains 17 residues. CDR3 sequence reads: CASIQTGTGGFGYGYTF. The CDR3 DNA is TGTGCCAGCATCCAGACCGGGACAGGGGGCTTTGGCTATGGCTACACCTTC.

This clonotype occurred a few times. This chain connects TRBV12-3 or TRBV12-4 to TRBJ1-2; D might be TRBD1 (6 bases). Deletions cut 6 bases from V and 7 bases from J, with 33 bases between. The CDR3 loop spans 19 amino acids. CDR3 nucleotide sequence: TGTGCCAGCAGCCCCCCCAGGGGCCACAGCACGACCGGATACCCTGGCTACACCTTC. Its protein is CASSPPRGHSTTGYPGYTF.

This clonotype was detected only a few times. J is TRBJ2-3 and V is TRBV12-3 or TRBV12-4; tentative D call: TRBD2 (7 bases). V was pared by 7 bases and J by 3 bases, with 14 bases between. The length of the CDR3 is 14 residues. CDR3 DNA sequence: TGTGCCAGCATGGTCGGGGGGCGTACAGATACGCAGTATTTT. Translated, it gives CASMVGGRTDTQYF.

This clonotype was counted between two and nine times. The chain joins TRBV6-2 or TRBV6-3 to TRBJ2-3; D is perhaps TRBD2 (5 bases). Trimming cost V 2 bases and J 4 bases, with 10 bases left between them. Germline V CDR1 and CDR2: MNHEY, SVGEGT. The CDR3 contains 14 residues. In nucleotides, the CDR3 is TGTGCCAGCAGTTACGGCCTAGCCTCAGATACGCAGTATTTT. Its translation is CASSYGLASDTQYF.

V usage is TRBV12-5 and J usage is TRBJ1-2; 7 nucleotides align to TRBD1. CDR3 length equals 16 residues. CDR1 LGHNT and CDR2 FRNRAP come from the germline V gene. V lost 1 base and J lost 6; bases outside the gene matches: 11. In nucleotides, the CDR3 is TGTGCTAGTGGTTTGGGCGGACAGGTAATGAGAAATGGCTACACCTTC. Amino acids: CASGLGGQVMRNGYTF.

This chain uses TRBV12-5 with TRBJ2-3; D perhaps matches TRBD1 (6 bases). The CDR3 has 14 amino acids. Looked up from germline, CDR1 is LGHNT and CDR2 is FRNRAP. V shed 3 bases and J shed 0 bases, with 7 bases lying between them. In DNA form, the CDR3 reads TGTGCTAGTGGTTTCGGACAGAGCACAGATACGCAGTATTTT. This translates into CASGFGQSTDTQYF.

This clonotype occurred a few times. V usage is TRBV4-1 and J usage is TRBJ2-1, with D perhaps matching TRBD1 (6 bases). V lost 1 base to trimming and J lost 4 bases, with 14 bases between them. CDR1 MGHRA and CDR2 YSYEKL come from the germline V gene. The CDR3 extends over 16 amino acids. Here the CDR3 DNA reads TGCGCCAGCAGCCAAGTTCACAGGGTATCTTACAATGAGCAGTTCTTC. Translation gives CASSQVHRVSYNEQFF.

The genes are TRBV4-3 and TRBJ1-4; the match to TRBD1 covers 8 bases. The CDR3 sequence is 15 residues long. J gave up 8 bases and V 4 bases, and 9 bases lay outside the gene matches. CDR1 LGHNA and CDR2 YSLEER come from the germline V gene. The CDR3: CASSPETGVGEKLFF. The CDR3 DNA follows: TGCGCCAGCAGCCCAGAGACAGGGGTAGGCGAAAAACTGTTTTTT.

The chain couples TRBV7-9 to TRBJ2-3; no firm D call. V was trimmed by 7 bases and J by 1 base, leaving 6 bases between them. CDR1 and CDR2 (germline): SEHNR, FQNEAQ (reference sequence). The CDR3 extends over 12 amino acids. The CDR3 bases are TGTGCCAGCACCGGCGGCACAGATACGCAGTATTTT. It is translated as CASTGGTDTQYF.

This clonotype was seen a few times. The chain employs TRBV27 and TRBJ1-1; no clear D gene. Trimming took off 5 bases at V and 8 bases at J, with 18 bases between the two ends. The CDR3 sequence is 14 residues long. Germline-derived CDR1 and CDR2 are MNHEY and SMNVEV (reference sequence). CDR3 coding DNA: TGTGCCAGCAGTCCAACCCCAGCGATCAGGGAAGCTTTCTTT. It codes for CASSPTPAIREAFF.

The chain carries TRBV10-3 and TRBJ1-4; D gene ambiguous. The CDR3 sequence is 14 residues long. Germline V gives CDR1 ENHRY, CDR2 SYGVKD. V was shortened by 4 bases and J by 8 bases, with 14 bases between the two germline ends. The DNA of the CDR3 is TGTGCCATCAGTGGAGTTGACCGTCGCGAAAAACTGTTTTTT. This translates into CAISGVDRREKLFF.

This clonotype showed up many times. The chain couples TRBV28 to TRBJ2-6; D ambiguous. The germline CDR1 and CDR2 sequences are MDHEN and SYDVKM. Trimming removed 1 base from V and 2 bases from J, with 9 bases in between. The CDR3 contains 16 residues. The CDR3 sequence: CASSLLGVTGANVLTF. DNA of the CDR3: TGTGCCAGCAGTTTATTAGGTGTTACTGGGGCCAACGTCCTGACTTTC.

The chain links TRBV20-1 to TRBJ2-5, with 11 nucleotides matching TRBD2. The CDR3 length is 17 residues. V dropped 6 bases and J dropped 4; count of bases not matched to a gene: 16. In germline, CDR1 is DFQATT, CDR2 SNEGSKA (reference sequence). The CDR3 sequence: CSASGTSGEISVETQYF. CDR3 nucleotides: TGCAGTGCCTCCGGGACTAGCGGAGAAATCTCCGTAGAGACCCAGTACTTC.

This chain connects TRBV7-2 to TRBJ1-5; D call uncertain. The CDR3 contains 18 residues. The V gene lost 5 bases and the J gene lost 4 bases, with 24 bases spanning the gap. Germline V gives CDR1 SGHTA, CDR2 FQGNSA. The CDR3 sequence: CASSHGIMEGFGNQPQHF. The CDR3 DNA sequence: TGTGCCAGCAGCCACGGGATCATGGAGGGCTTTGGGAATCAGCCCCAGCATTTT.